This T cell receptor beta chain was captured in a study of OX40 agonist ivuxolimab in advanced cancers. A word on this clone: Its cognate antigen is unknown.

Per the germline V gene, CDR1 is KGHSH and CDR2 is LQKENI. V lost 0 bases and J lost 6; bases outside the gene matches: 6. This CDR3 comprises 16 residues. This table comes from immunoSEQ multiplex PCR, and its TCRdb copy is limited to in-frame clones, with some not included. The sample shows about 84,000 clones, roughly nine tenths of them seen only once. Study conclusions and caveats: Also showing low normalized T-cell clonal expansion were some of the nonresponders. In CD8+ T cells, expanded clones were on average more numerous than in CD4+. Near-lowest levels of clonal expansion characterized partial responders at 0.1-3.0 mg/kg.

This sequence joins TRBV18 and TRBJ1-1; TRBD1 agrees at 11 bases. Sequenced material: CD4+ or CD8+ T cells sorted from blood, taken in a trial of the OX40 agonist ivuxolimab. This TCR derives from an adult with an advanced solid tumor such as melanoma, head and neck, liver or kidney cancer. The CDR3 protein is CASSPPGQGARAEAFF. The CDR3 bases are TGTGCCAGCTCACCACCAGGACAGGGGGCGCGGGCTGAAGCTTTCTTT.